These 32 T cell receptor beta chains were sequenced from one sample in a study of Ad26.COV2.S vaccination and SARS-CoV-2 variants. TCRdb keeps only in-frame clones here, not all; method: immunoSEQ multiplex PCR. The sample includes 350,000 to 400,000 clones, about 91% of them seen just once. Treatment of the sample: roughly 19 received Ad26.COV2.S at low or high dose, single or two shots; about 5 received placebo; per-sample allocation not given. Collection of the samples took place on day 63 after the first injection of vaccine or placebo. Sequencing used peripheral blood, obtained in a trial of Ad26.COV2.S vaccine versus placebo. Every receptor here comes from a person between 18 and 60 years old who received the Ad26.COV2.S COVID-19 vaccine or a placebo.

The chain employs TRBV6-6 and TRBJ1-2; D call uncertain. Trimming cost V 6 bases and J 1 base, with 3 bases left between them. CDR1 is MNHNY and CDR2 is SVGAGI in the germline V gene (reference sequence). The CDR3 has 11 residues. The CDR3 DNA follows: TGTGCCAGCAGGGTTAACTATGGCTACACCTTC. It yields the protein CASRVNYGYTF.

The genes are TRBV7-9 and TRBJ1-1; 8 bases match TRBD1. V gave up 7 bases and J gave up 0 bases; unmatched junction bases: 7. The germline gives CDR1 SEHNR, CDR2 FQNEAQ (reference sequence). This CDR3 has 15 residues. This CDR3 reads CASIQQGVVNTEAFF. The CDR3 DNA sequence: TGTGCCAGCATCCAACAGGGGGTTGTGAACACTGAAGCTTTCTTT.

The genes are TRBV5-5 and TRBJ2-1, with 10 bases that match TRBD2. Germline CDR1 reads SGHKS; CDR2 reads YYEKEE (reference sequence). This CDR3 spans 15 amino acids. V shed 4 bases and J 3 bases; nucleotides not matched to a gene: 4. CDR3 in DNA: TGTGCCAGCAGCCAACTAGCGGGATACTACAATGAGCAGTTCTTC. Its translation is CASSQLAGYYNEQFF. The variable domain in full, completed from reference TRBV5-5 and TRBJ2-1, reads DAGVTQSPTHLIKTRGQQVTLRCSPISGHKSVSWYQQVLGQGPQFIFQYYEKEERGRGNFPDRFSARQFPNYSSELNVNALLLGDSALYLCASSQLAGYYNEQFFGPGTRLTVL.

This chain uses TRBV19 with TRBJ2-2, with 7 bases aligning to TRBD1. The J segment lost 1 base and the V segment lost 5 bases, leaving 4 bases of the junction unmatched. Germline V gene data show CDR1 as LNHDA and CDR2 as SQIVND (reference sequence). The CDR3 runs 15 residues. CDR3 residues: CASSSGQLNTGELFF. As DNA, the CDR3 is TGTGCCAGTAGTTCGGGACAGTTGAACACCGGGGAGCTGTTTTTT.

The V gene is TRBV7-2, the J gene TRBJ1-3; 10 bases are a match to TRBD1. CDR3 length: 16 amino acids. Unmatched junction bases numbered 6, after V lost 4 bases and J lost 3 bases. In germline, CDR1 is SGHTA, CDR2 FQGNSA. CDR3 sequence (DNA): TGTGCCAGCAGCTCGCGGACAGGGGGTGGTGGAAACACCATATATTTT. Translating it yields CASSSRTGGGGNTIYF.

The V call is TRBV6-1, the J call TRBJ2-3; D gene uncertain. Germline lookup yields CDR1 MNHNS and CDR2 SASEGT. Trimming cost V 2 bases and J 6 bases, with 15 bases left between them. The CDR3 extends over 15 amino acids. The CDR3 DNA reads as TGTGCCAGCAGTGAATGGGGAAGGGTGGAGGATACGCAGTATTTT. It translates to CASSEWGRVEDTQYF.

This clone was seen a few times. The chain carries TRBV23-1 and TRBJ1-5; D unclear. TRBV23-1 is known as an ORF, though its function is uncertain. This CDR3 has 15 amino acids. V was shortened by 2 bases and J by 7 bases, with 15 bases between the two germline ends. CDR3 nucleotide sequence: TGCGCCAGCAGTCAAGTGAGCAGATCGAACCAGCCCCAGCATTTT. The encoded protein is CASSQVSRSNQPQHF.

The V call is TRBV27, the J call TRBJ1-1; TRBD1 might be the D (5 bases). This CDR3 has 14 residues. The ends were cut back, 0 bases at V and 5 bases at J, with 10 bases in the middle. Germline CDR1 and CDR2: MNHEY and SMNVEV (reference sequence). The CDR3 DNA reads TGTGCCAGCAGTTTATCGTTGGGGGGGACTGAAGCTTTCTTT. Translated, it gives CASSLSLGGTEAFF.

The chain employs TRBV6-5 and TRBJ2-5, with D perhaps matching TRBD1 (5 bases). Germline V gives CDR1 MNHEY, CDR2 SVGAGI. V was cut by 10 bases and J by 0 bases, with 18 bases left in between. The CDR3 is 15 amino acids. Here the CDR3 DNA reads TGTGCCACCCGACCCCGTTCAGGGCACCAAGAGACCCAGTACTTC. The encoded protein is CATRPRSGHQETQYF.

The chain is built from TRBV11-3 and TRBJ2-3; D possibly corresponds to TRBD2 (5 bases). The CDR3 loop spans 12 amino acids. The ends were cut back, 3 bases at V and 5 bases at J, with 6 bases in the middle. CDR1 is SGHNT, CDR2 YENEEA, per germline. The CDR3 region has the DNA TGTGCCAGCAGCTTTGAGGGAGATACGCAGTATTTT. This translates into CASSFEGDTQYF.

This CDR3 reads CASSAGGHPYNEQFF. The CDR3 DNA reads TGTGCCAGCAGTGCAGGTGGACATCCCTACAATGAGCAGTTCTTC. V usage is TRBV6-4 and J usage is TRBJ2-1; tentatively, D is TRBD1 (5 bases). The germline V and J ends were trimmed by 4 bases and 2 bases, with 12 bases remaining between them. The germline V gene has CDR1 MRHNA and CDR2 SNTAGT. The length of the CDR3 is 15 residues.

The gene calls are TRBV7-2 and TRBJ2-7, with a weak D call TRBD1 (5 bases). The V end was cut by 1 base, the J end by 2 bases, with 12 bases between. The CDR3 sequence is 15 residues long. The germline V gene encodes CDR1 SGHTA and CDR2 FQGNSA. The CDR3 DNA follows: TGTGCCAGCAGCTTAGTTCAGGGCAGGGCCTACGAGCAGTACTTC. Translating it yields CASSLVQGRAYEQYF.

CDR3 nucleotides: TGTGCCAGCAGCACCGGGGTGGGACAGGGCTTTGGCTACACCTTC. Amino acids: CASSTGVGQGFGYTF. The chain employs TRBV7-2 and TRBJ1-2; 9 bases align to TRBD1. Germline V gives CDR1 SGHTA, CDR2 FQGNSA. V lost 5 bases, J lost 7 bases, and 11 bases stayed unmatched. The CDR3 has 15 residues. Full variable domain (outside the CDR3, taken from reference TRBV7-2 and TRBJ1-2): GAGVSQSPSNKVTEKGKDVELRCDPISGHTALYWYRQSLGQGLEFLIYFQGNSAPDKSGLPSDRFSAERTGGSVSTLTIQRTQQEDSAVYLCASSTGVGQGFGYTFGSGTRLTVV.

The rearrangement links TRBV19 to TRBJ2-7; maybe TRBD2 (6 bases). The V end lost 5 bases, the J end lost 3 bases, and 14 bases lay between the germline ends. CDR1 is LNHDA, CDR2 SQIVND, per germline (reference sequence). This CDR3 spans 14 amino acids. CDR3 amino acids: CASSYSGDLYEQYF. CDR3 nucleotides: TGTGCCAGTAGTTATAGCGGCGATCTCTACGAGCAGTACTTC.

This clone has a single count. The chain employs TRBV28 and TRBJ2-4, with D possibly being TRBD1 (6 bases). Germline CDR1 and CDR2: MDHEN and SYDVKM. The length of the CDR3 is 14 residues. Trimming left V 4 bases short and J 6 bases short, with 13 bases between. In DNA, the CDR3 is TGTGCCAGCAGTTCTAACCACAGGGTAAACATTCAGTACTTC. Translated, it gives CASSSNHRVNIQYF.

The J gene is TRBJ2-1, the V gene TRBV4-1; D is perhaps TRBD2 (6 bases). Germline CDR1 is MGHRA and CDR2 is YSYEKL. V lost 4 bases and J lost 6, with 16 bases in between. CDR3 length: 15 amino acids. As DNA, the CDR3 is TGCGCCAGCAGCCCTCAGCGGGTATCGATCAATGAGCAGTTCTTC. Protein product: CASSPQRVSINEQFF.

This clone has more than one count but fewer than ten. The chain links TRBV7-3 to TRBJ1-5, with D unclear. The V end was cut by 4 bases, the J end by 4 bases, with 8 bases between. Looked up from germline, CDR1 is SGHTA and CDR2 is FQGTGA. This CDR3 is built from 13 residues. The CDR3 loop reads CASSSGPNQPQHF. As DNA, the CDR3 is TGTGCCAGCAGCTCCGGGCCGAATCAGCCCCAGCATTTT.

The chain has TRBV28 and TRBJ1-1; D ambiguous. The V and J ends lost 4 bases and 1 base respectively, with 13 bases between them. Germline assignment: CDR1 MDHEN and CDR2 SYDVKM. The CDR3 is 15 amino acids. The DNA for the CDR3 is TGTGCCAGCAGTTCCCTAACGTTAGGGAACACTGAAGCTTTCTTT. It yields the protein CASSSLTLGNTEAFF.

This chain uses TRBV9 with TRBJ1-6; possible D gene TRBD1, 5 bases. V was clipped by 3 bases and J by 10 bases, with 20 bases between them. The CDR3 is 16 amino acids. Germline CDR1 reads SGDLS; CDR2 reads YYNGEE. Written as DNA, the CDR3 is TGTGCCAGCAGCGGGACCAGGGTATTTGGTCACTCACCCCTCCACTTT. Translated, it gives CASSGTRVFGHSPLHF.

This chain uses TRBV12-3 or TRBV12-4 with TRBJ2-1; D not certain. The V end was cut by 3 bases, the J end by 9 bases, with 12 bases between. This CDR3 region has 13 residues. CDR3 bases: TGTGCCAGCAGTTTGCGAGGAAAGGGTGAGCAGTTCTTC. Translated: CASSLRGKGEQFF.

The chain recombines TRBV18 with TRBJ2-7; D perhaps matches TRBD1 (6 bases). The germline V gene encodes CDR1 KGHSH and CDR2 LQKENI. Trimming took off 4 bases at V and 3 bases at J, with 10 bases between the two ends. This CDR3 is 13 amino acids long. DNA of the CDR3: TGTGCCAGCTCACTGACGGACAGCTACGAGCAGTACTTC. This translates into CASSLTDSYEQYF.

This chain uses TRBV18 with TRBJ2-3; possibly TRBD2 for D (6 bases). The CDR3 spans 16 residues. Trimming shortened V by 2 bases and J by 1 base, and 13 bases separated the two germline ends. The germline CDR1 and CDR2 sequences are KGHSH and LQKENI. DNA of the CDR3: TGTGCCAGCTCACCAAATTCGGGGGAAGGCACAGATACGCAGTATTTT. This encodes CASSPNSGEGTDTQYF.

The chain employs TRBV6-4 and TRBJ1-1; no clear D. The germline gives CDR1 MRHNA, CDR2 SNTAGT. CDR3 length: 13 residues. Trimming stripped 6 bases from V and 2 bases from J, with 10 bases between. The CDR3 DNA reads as TGTGCCAGCAGCAAAGAAACAAACACTGAAGCTTTCTTT. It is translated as CASSKETNTEAFF.

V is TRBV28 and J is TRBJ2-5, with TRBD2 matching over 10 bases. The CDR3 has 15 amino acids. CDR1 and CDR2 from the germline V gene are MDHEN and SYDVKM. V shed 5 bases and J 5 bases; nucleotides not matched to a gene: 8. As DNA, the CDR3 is TGTGCCAGCAGTCCCGGGCTAGCGGGAGCCGAGACCCAGTACTTC. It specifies CASSPGLAGAETQYF.

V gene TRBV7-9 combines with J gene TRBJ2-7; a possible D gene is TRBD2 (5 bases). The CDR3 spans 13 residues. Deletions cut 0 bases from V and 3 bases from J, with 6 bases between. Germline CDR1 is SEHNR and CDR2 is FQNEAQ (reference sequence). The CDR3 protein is CASSLAGDYEQYF. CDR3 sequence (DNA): TGTGCCAGCAGCTTAGCGGGAGACTACGAGCAGTACTTC.

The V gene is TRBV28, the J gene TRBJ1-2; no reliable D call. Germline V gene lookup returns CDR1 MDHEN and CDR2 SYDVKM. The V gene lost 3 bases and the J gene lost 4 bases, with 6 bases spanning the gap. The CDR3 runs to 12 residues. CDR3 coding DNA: TGTGCCAGCAGTTTTCTGGGCTATGGCTACACCTTC. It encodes CASSFLGYGYTF.

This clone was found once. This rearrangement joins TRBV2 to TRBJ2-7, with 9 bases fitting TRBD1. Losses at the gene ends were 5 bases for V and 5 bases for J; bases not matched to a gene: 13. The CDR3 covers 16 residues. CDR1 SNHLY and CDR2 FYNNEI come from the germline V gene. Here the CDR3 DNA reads TGTGCCAGCAGTCGGGACAGGGCCCGCCGGGGCGACGAGCAGTACTTC. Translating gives CASSRDRARRGDEQYF.

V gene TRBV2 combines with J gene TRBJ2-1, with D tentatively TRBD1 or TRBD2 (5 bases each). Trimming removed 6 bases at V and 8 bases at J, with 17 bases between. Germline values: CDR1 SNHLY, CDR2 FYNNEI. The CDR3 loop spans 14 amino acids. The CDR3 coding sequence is TGTGCCAGCAGGGAGCGACAGTGGGACGATGAGCAGTTCTTC. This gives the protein CASRERQWDDEQFF.

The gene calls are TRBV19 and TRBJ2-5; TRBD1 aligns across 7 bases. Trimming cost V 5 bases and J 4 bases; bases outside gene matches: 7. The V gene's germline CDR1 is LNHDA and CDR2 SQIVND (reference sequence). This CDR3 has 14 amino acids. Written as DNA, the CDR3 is TGTGCCAGTAGTCCAGGGCAGGGGGTAGAGACCCAGTACTTC. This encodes CASSPGQGVETQYF. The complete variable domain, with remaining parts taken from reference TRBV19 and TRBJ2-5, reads DGGITQSPKYLFRKEGQNVTLSCEQNLNHDAMYWYRQDPGQGLRLIYYSQIVNDFQKGDIAEGYSVSREKKESFPLTVTSAQKNPTAFYLCASSPGQGVETQYFGPGTRLLVL.

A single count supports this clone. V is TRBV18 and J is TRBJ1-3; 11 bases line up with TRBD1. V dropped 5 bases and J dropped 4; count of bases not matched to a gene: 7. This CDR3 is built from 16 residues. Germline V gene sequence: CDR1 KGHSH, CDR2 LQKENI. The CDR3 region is CASSSGQGANGNTIYF. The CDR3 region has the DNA TGTGCCAGCTCATCCGGACAGGGGGCGAACGGAAACACCATATATTTT.

CDR3 sequence: CASSVTSGRPNEQFF. CDR3 DNA sequence: TGTGCCAGCAGCGTGACTAGCGGGAGGCCCAATGAGCAGTTCTTC. The chain employs TRBV9 and TRBJ2-1, with 13 bases lining up with TRBD2. The germline V gene has CDR1 SGDLS and CDR2 YYNGEE. CDR3 length: 15 amino acids. Trimming cost V 2 bases and J 6 bases; bases outside gene matches: 2.

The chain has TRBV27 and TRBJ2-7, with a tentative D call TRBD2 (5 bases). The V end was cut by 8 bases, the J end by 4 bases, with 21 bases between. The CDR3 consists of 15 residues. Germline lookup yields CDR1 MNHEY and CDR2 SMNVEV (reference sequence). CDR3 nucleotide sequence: TGTGCCAGCCGGCCCCGAGCGGAAGAGCCTTACGAGCAGTACTTC. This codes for CASRPRAEEPYEQYF.